Sequencing of this T cell receptor beta chain was carried out in a study of shared clonotypes between healthy human individuals (dated by TCRdb to between 2020 and 2021). In terms of the full investigation: A few men and a couple of women, aged 18 to 49 years, made up the cohort. The study deeply sequenced blood TCR repertoires of five healthy adults to estimate repertoire size and the extent of clonotype sharing between individuals. Each donor's leukapheresis produced roughly between roughly 0.9 and 9 billion PBMCs. For each donor, CD4 naive and CD4 memory were each given three plates, CD8 naive was given two plates, and CD8 memory was given one plate. To increase sequencing depth and limit assay-specific biases, TCR repertoire library preparation and sequencing were carried out by different laboratories using diverse techniques. What the authors observed across the whole study: Rarefaction of sorted-subset datasets indicated incomplete sequencing despite the large sequencing depth. Sharing across a few donors was observed for 4.5% to 6.5% of naive CD4, over 3% of naive CD8, 2% to 2.5% of memory CD4, and around 0.4% of memory CD8 clonotypes. Pairwise subsampling indicated that sequencing depth was expected to affect the degree of clonotype sharing among donors. Naive subsets generally had larger estimated clonotype richness than memory subsets. Sampling was restricted to blood, and TCR repertoires in tissue are likely to differ from TCR repertoires in blood. The genetic and exposure-history diversity represented was limited by the small number of donors. Compared with non-shared clonotypes, the clonotypes found in all four sorted-subset donors had higher generation probabilities.

CD8 naive samples were obtained by positive selection for CCR7 among CD45RO-negative cells, yielding a CD45RA+CCR7+ population from which TemRA cells were excluded. The donors were healthy, HIV-negative adults with no recently reported acute infections or vaccinations. All donors were Caucasian adults living in Nashville, Tennessee, USA. Blood was collected by leukapheresis, and PBMCs were isolated by Ficoll-Histopaque density gradient centrifugation and then cryopreserved in liquid nitrogen vapor phase. Purity and quantity of every magnetically sorted T cell population were checked by analytical flow cytometry. From each sorted fraction, genomic DNA was isolated and quantified by UV absorbance on a Nanodrop 2000c. Concerning this clone: Its antigen remains unidentified. No much larger clonotype is one base removed from it; base qualities were not supplied.

Using the deep immunoSEQ assay, multiplex PCR amplified TCR CDR3 regions from genomic DNA. Extracted genomic DNA from each cell subset was distributed evenly across all wells of several immunoSEQ 96-well plates, and each plate was treated as a replicate. For sorted subsets, each replicate PCR was loaded with about 0.2 ug genomic DNA, equivalent to 30,000 or so T cell genomes. Purified libraries were measured with a Qubit 3.0 fluorometer, size-checked on a Bioanalyzer 2100, and measured again with the KAPA Library Quantification kit. Every immunoSEQ 96-well plate was sequenced on a separate single-read 150-cycle Illumina NextSeq 550 flow cell. In the paper's pipeline: Because the immunoSEQ output held only junctional sequences and lacked quality scores, the filtering could not match the filtering applied to full-length reads. Sequences were annotated with PyIR, a Python wrapper for IgBLAST v1.9, and V/J genes and CDR3 were assigned using IMGT germline references. Any read was removed if the V/J assignment was weak (E-value above 1e-6), the CDR3 was missing, or the read contained stop codons, out-of-frame junctions, or ambiguous translated residues. V3J clonotypes were defined by identical inferred V gene, J gene, and CDR3 amino acid sequence. To compute the percentage overlap between repertoires, the number of shared unique clonotypes was divided by the size of the smaller repertoire. Richness of each repertoire was evaluated using RTK rarefaction, the Chao1 estimator, and Recon v2.1 estimates of unobserved clonotypes. OLGA was used to compute generation probabilities for all TCRbeta clonotypes that the gDNA method yielded from a handful of donors. TCRdb re-hosts the immuneACCESS table, in-frame sequences only. Its copies lack some clones; in the studies checked, an unresolved V gene accounts for under half of them, and the cause for the rest is not known. That table furnishes V, J and clone size, whereas the DNA furnished D and trimming. This sample holds some 2,000,000 clones; around 96% were observed only once. The leading ten clones occupy 1.1% of the sample.

Per the germline V gene (reference sequence), LNHDA is the CDR1 and SQIVND is the CDR2. The CDR3 measures 13 amino acids from cysteine to phenylalanine. Solely the CDR3 DNA is kept, with 39 bases framed from the first base. Deletion took 3 bases off V and 7 bases off J, with a span of 9 bases between the germline ends. The sequence was obtained from a man in his late teens or twenties in good health. Material for sequencing was naive CD8+ T cells sorted from blood. This specimen's cell subset or site label, per the study, means: CD45RA+CCR7+. The V and J segments used are TRBV19 and TRBJ2-2; there is no confident call for the D gene. CDR3 loop: CASSMVVGGELFF. The sequenced DNA is TGTGCCAGTAGTATGGTAGTAGGCGGGGAGCTGTTTTTT.